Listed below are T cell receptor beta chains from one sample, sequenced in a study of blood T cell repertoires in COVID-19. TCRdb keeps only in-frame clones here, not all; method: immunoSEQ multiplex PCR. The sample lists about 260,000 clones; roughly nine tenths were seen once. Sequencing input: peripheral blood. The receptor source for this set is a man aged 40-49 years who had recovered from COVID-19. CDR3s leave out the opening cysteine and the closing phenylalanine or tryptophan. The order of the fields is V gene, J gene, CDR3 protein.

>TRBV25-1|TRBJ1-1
ASRVGGQWATEAF
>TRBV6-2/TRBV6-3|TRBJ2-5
ASSSLAQGQETQY
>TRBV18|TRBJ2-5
ASSPPEGRQETQY
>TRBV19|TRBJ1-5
ASSIDRRGNQPQH
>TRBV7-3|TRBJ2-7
ASSCHTLAESDEQY
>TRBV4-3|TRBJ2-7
ASSQGREQY
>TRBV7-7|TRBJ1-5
ASSRNHEAGSNQPQH
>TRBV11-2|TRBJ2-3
ASSRGFTDTQY
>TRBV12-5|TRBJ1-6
ATRQGSAPLH
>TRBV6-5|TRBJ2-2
ASSPRIGELF
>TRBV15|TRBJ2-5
ATSPVGLAGVETQY
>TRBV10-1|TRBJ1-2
ASSASDRYGYT
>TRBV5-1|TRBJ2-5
ASGRSGRAGETQY
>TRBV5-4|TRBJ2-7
ASSTAGRTGNEQY
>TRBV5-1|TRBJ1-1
ASSSTWSGQNTEAF
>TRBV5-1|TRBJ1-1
ASSLQVLNTEAF
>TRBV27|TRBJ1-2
ASSSDINYGYT
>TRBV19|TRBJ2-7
ASSSRGLGYEQY
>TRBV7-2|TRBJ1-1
ASRGTGGRNTEAF
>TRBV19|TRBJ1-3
ATAQVSGNTIY
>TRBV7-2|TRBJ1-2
ASSRTSGEGYGYT
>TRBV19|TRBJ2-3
ASTPGLAGGRGDTQY
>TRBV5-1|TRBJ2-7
ASSLSGPNGGRISYEQY
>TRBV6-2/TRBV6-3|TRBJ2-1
ASSISFGGSYNEQF
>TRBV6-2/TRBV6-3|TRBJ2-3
ASSYKTGDPTDTQY
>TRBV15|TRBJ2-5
ATSNRGGPGETQY
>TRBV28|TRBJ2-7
ASSSPMGAGEQY
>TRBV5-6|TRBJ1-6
ASSLDRGAPLH
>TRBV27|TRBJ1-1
ASSPQGPTEAF
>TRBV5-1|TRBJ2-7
ASSLARVGGSHEQY
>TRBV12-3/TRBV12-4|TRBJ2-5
ASSLYLSETQY
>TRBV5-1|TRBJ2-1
ASSLGSGSSYNEQF
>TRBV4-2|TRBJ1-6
ASSQAHGGAASPLH
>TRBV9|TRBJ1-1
ASSETGGTEAF
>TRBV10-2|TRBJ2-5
ASGLGGREETQY
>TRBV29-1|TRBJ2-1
SSRDRGYEQF
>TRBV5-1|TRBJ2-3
ASSLETLAGGPTDTQY
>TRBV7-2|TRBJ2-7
ASSGGSSGPREVYEQY
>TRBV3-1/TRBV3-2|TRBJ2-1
ASSLTGDEQF
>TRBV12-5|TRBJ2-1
ASGLVNKYNEQF
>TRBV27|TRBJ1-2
ASSPTQGVGQRANYGYT
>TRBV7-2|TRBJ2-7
ASSPGRGLPYEQY
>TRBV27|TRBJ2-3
ASSPRDTLVGTDTQY
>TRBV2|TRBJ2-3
ASRLERGGAADTQY
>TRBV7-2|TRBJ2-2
ASSLAPTSGRGNTGELF
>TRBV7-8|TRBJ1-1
ASSPWTGRVNTEAF
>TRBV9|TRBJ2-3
ASSVGGTGLDTQY
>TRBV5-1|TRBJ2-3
ASSPGTRLRNTQY
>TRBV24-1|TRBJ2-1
ATSDNTGTSGGNEQF
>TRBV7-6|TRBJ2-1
ASSQDGDSYNEQF
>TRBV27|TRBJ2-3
ASRRLASTDTQY
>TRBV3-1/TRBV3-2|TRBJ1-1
ASSRAPKTGTTNTEAF
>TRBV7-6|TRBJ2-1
ASSLRTVANEQF
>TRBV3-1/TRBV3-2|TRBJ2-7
ASSPLSGRSYEQY
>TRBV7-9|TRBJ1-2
ASSPDSIYGYT
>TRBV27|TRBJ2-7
ASSLRVRSVGTGSPYEQY
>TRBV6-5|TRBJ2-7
ASTQGAQQY
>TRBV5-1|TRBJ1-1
ASSLGQTEAF
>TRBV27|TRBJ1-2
ASSQGQGAYGYT